The 26 T cell receptor beta chains listed next were all sequenced from one sample in a study of post-analysis software for immune sequencing data. Study outcomes and limitations: A handful of TRBV segments appeared more often in patients than in controls, and TRBV5-6, TRBV5-1 and TRBV20-1 were among these.

Antigens of these TCRs are unknown. Unique molecular identifiers featured in each of the TCR beta cDNA libraries. TCRdb used MiXCR to reprocess the PCR reads, holding one entry per CDR3 protein. The sample lists over 300,000 distinct CDR3 sequences, roughly 36% occurring once. Sample: blood. The origin of the receptors is a girl aged 10 to 17 with multiple sclerosis.

This chain connects TRBV7-8 to TRBJ2-2, with D uncertain. The germline V gene has CDR1 SGHVS and CDR2 FQNEAQ. The CDR3 is made up of 18 amino acids. V lost 1 base and J lost 7, with 22 bases in between. In nucleotides, the CDR3 is TGTGCCAGCAGCTTAGTGGAAGAACAGCCAGGCCGGGTCGGGGAGCTGTTTTTT. It is translated as CASSLVEEQPGRVGELFF. Full variable domain (rest looked up from reference TRBV7-8 and TRBJ2-2): GAGVSQSPRYKVAKRGQDVALRCDPISGHVSLFWYQQALGQGPEFLTYFQNEAQLDKSGLPSDRFFAERPEGSVSTLKIQRTQQEDSAVYLCASSLVEEQPGRVGELFFGEGSRLTVL.

This clonotype has only a few counts. The J gene is TRBJ2-5, the V gene TRBV20-1, with D tentatively TRBD1 or TRBD2 (5 bases each). The DNA end is a closer match to TRBJ2-7, so the J assignment may be wrong. There are 13 residues in the CDR3. Germline CDR1 reads DFQATT; CDR2 reads SNEGSKA (reference sequence). This chain's CDR3 is CSARDWGSYEQYF. The DNA of the CDR3 is TGCAGTGCTAGAGATTGGGGGAGCTACGAGCAGTACTTC.

This sequence joins TRBV6-2 or TRBV6-3 and TRBJ2-5; 11 bases agree with TRBD1. The J call may be mistaken, given a closer DNA end match to TRBJ2-7. The CDR3 runs 14 residues. Germline V CDR1 and CDR2: MNHEY, SVGEGT. CDR3 nucleotides: TGTGCCAGCAGCCACCGGACAGGGGGCGACGAGCAGTACTTC. This translates into CASSHRTGGDEQYF.

The sample holds a few counts of this clonotype. CDR3 in amino acids: CASSFTRDNNQPQHF. The DNA for the CDR3 is TGTGCCAGCAGCTTTACCCGGGACAACAATCAGCCCCAGCATTTT. This chain joins TRBV7-2 and TRBJ1-5, with a possible D match to TRBD1 (6 bases). CDR1 and CDR2 (germline): SGHTA, FQGNSA. The CDR3 contains 15 residues. V shed 3 bases and J shed 3 bases, with 12 bases lying between them.

The sample holds a few counts of this clonotype. The chain couples TRBV2 to TRBJ1-2, with D perhaps TRBD1 (5 bases). The germline CDR1 and CDR2 sequences are SNHLY and FYNNEI. The V end was cut by 4 bases, the J end by 8 bases, with 14 bases between. The CDR3 length is 13 residues. The DNA of the CDR3 is TGTGCCAGCAGTGGAGGAAGGGGACCCGGCTACACCTTC. As protein: CASSGGRGPGYTF. The full variable domain, with the rest looked up from reference TRBV2 and TRBJ1-2, is EPEVTQTPSHQVTQMGQEVILRCVPISNHLYFYWYRQILGQKVEFLVSFYNNEISEKSEIFDDQFSVERPDGSNFTLKIRSTKLEDSAMYFCASSGGRGPGYTFGSGTRLTVV.

The chain combines TRBV12-3 or TRBV12-4 with TRBJ1-6; perhaps TRBD1 as D (5 bases). The CDR3 has 11 amino acids. Trimming cost V 5 bases and J 15 bases, with 11 bases left between them. CDR3 DNA sequence: TGTGCCAGCAGTGACAGTCCTGTCCTCCACTTT. Translating it yields CASSDSPVLHF.

The chain is built from TRBV4-1 and TRBJ2-3; perhaps TRBD2 as D (6 bases). Trimming cost V 1 base and J 0 bases, with 8 bases left between them. The CDR3 sequence is 15 residues long. Germline CDR1 MGHRA, CDR2 YSYEKL. CDR3 in DNA: TGCGCCAGCAGCCAAGGACTAGGGAGCACAGATACGCAGTATTTT. Encoded protein: CASSQGLGSTDTQYF.

Regarding this clonotype: One end of the junction fails to match germline, which may point to a read error. CDR3 residues: CATSRDQGVQEAQYF. The CDR3 DNA reads TGTGCCACCAGCAGAGATCAGGGGGTCCAAGAGGCCCAGTACTTC. V usage is TRBV15 and J usage is TRBJ2-5, with TRBD1 identical over 7 bases. Germline V CDR1 and CDR2: LNHNV, YYDKDF (reference sequence). The CDR3 extends over 15 amino acids.

This clonotype was recorded many times. Relative to the germline gene, one junction end is altered; a read error may explain this. The V and J genes are TRBV7-7 and TRBJ2-3, with D possibly called TRBD1 or TRBD2 (5 bases each). Germline assignment: CDR1 SSHAT and CDR2 FNYEAQ (reference sequence). The CDR3 sequence is 14 residues long. This chain's CDR3 is CASSLVGGTDTQYF. The CDR3 nucleotides are TGTGCTAGCAGCTTAGTGGGGGGCACAGATACGCAGTATTTT. The whole variable domain, filled in from reference TRBV7-7 and TRBJ2-3, reads GAGVSQSPRYKVTKRGQDVTLRCDPISSHATLYWYQQALGQGPEFLTYFNYEAQPDKSGLPSDRFSAERPEGSISTLTIQRTEQRDSAMYRCASSLVGGTDTQYFGPGTRLTVL.

The rearrangement links TRBV24-1 to TRBJ2-1; D unclear. This CDR3 has 13 amino acids. Germline V gene data show CDR1 as KGHDR and CDR2 as SFDVKD. The V gene lost 4 bases and the J gene lost 8 bases, with 11 bases spanning the gap. The CDR3: CATSDVNADEQFF. The CDR3 nucleotides read TGTGCCACCAGTGACGTAAATGCGGATGAGCAGTTCTTC.

The chain couples TRBV7-8 to TRBJ2-1; D remains ambiguous. Trimming left V 1 base short and J 3 bases short, with 10 bases between. This CDR3 is 15 amino acids long. Per the germline V gene, CDR1 is SGHVS and CDR2 is FQNEAQ. CDR3 DNA: TGTGCCAGCAGCTTAGGGTTCAATCTCTACAATGAGCAGTTCTTC. It specifies CASSLGFNLYNEQFF.

To note about this clonotype: At one of its ends the junction is not consistent with the germline gene, which may arise from a read error. The CDR3 coding sequence is TGCGCCAGCGGCTTTCTAGCCGGGCCTCCGAACACTGAAGCTTTCTTT. Translating gives CASGFLAGPPNTEAFF. J is TRBJ1-1 and V is TRBV5-1; D unclear. CDR3 size: 16 residues. CDR1 is SGHRS, CDR2 YFSETQ, per germline. Variable domain in full (rest from reference TRBV5-1 and TRBJ1-1): KAGVTQTPRYLIKTRGQQVTLSCSPISGHRSVSWYQQTPGQGLQFLFEYFSETQRNKGNFPGRFSGRQFSNSRSEMNVSTLELGDSALYLCASGFLAGPPNTEAFFGQGTRLTVV.

Details on this clonotype: Being one base from a much bigger clone, this may be a read error. The rearrangement links TRBV4-1 to TRBJ1-2; D is possibly TRBD1 (5 bases). Germline lookup yields CDR1 MGHRA and CDR2 YSYEKL. The CDR3 extends over 13 amino acids. The CDR3: CTSSQDRNYGYTF. CDR3 coding DNA: TGCACCAGCAGCCAAGACAGAAACTATGGCTACACCTTC.

The chain uses TRBV5-1 and TRBJ2-6; 10 bases match TRBD1. The length of the CDR3 is 16 residues. J was trimmed by 4 bases and V by 4 bases; bases with no gene match: 5. The germline gives CDR1 SGHRS, CDR2 YFSETQ. The CDR3 coding sequence is TGCGCCAGCAGCCAGACAGGGGGCACCGGGGCCAACGTCCTGACTTTC. This codes for CASSQTGGTGANVLTF.

This clonotype appeared a few times. The J gene is TRBJ2-1, the V gene TRBV20-1; D perhaps matches TRBD2 (5 bases). This CDR3 is 16 amino acids long. In germline, CDR1 is DFQATT, CDR2 SNEGSKA (reference sequence). Trimming removed 0 bases at V and 4 bases at J, with 16 bases between. CDR3 sequence (DNA): TGCAGTGCTAGAGATTCCCTAGCCGCCTCTTACAATGAGCAGTTCTTC. Translating gives CSARDSLAASYNEQFF.

This rearrangement joins TRBV15 to TRBJ1-2, with D possibly being TRBD1 (5 bases). This CDR3 has 14 amino acids. Germline V gene sequence: CDR1 LNHNV, CDR2 YYDKDF (reference sequence). V lost 0 bases and J 3 bases, leaving 8 bases between the germline ends. The CDR3 sequence: CATSRDLGDYGYTF. The CDR3 bases are TGTGCCACCAGCAGAGATCTGGGGGACTATGGCTACACCTTC.

The genes are TRBV20-1 and TRBJ2-1; 10 nucleotides agree with TRBD1. The CDR3 covers 13 residues. Trimming at V came to 5 bases and at J to 8 bases, leaving 6 bases not matched to a gene. Germline V gene lookup returns CDR1 DFQATT and CDR2 SNEGSKA (reference sequence). Here the CDR3 reads CSAQGQGYDEQFF. CDR3 DNA: TGCAGTGCTCAGGGACAGGGGTACGATGAGCAGTTCTTC.

This rearrangement joins TRBV20-1 to TRBJ2-5; TRBD2 aligns across 7 bases. Trimming cost V 4 bases and J 1 base; bases outside gene matches: 3. Per germline, CDR1 DFQATT and CDR2 SNEGSKA (reference sequence). There are 13 residues in the CDR3. The CDR3 sequence is CSANPGGQETQYF. Here the CDR3 DNA reads TGCAGTGCTAACCCGGGGGGCCAAGAGACCCAGTACTTC.

The chain combines TRBV7-9 with TRBJ2-7, with TRBD2 matching 11 bases. The CDR3 spans 15 residues. V shed 3 bases and J 2 bases; nucleotides not matched to a gene: 3. Germline assignment: CDR1 SEHNR and CDR2 FQNEAQ (reference sequence). The CDR3 DNA reads as TGTGCCAGCAGCTTCCTAGCGGGGGGCGCCTACGAGCAGTACTTC. Its protein product is CASSFLAGGAYEQYF. Full variable domain (missing parts from reference TRBV7-9 and TRBJ2-7): DTGVSQNPRHKITKRGQNVTFRCDPISEHNRLYWYRQTLGQGPEFLTYFQNEAQLEKSRLLSDRFSAERPKGSFSTLEIQRTEQGDSAMYLCASSFLAGGAYEQYFGPGTRLTVT.

The chain uses TRBV7-9 and TRBJ2-1, with D tentatively TRBD2 (6 bases). V shed 5 bases and J shed 10 bases, with 21 bases lying between them. The CDR3 loop spans 15 amino acids. CDR1 is SEHNR and CDR2 is FQNEAQ in the germline V gene (reference sequence). The CDR3 reads CASSPGDLRGEEQFF. CDR3 sequence (DNA): TGTGCCAGCAGCCCGGGGGACCTCCGGGGAGAGGAGCAGTTCTTC.

V and J are TRBV6-2 or TRBV6-3 and TRBJ1-1, with D tentatively TRBD1 (5 bases). Trimming left V 4 bases short and J 4 bases short, with 10 bases between. Germline-derived CDR1 and CDR2 are MNHEY and SVGEGT. The CDR3 has 13 residues. The CDR3 region has the DNA TGTGCCAGCAGTTCTACGACAGTCACTGAAGCTTTCTTT. Translating it yields CASSSTTVTEAFF.

This clonotype was picked up a small number of times. The chain uses TRBV9 and TRBJ2-1; D gene unclear. This CDR3 has 15 amino acids. From germline, CDR1 is SGDLS and CDR2 YYNGEE. Trimming removed 4 bases from V and 0 bases from J, with 11 bases in between. The CDR3 DNA is TGTGCCAGCAGCCCCGACACCGGCTCCTACAATGAGCAGTTCTTC. This translates into CASSPDTGSYNEQFF.

This clonotype was seen many times. The chain joins TRBV6-5 to TRBJ2-1; maybe TRBD2 (6 bases). V lost 2 bases to trimming and J lost 5 bases, with 28 bases between them. Germline CDR1 is MNHEY and CDR2 is SVGAGI. The CDR3 sequence is 20 residues long. DNA for the CDR3: TGTGCCAGCAGTTACGGAAGCCGTGGAATAGCGGATTCCGGCCACAATGAGCAGTTCTTC. It encodes CASSYGSRGIADSGHNEQFF.

There are a few counts of this clonotype. The CDR3 sequence: CATSRNNQPQHF. The CDR3 coding sequence is TGTGCCACCAGCAGGAATAATCAGCCCCAGCATTTT. This chain uses TRBV15 with TRBJ1-5, with unresolved D. Trimming stripped 3 bases from V and 4 bases from J, with 4 bases between. Germline V CDR1 and CDR2: LNHNV, YYDKDF (reference sequence). This CDR3 is built from 12 residues.

The chain is built from TRBV7-2 and TRBJ1-6, with 7 nucleotides matching TRBD1. After removal of 5 bases from V and 9 bases from J, the junction contained 13 bases not matched to a gene. The CDR3 has 16 residues. From germline, CDR1 is SGHTA and CDR2 FQGNSA. The CDR3, as DNA: TGTGCCAGCAGCCAGTTGACAGGGAGAGACGGTTCACCCCTCCACTTT. Protein sequence: CASSQLTGRDGSPLHF.

In its sample, this clonotype was seen a few times. The chain joins TRBV3-1 to TRBJ2-1; the D gene is possibly TRBD2 (6 bases). The germline V gene encodes CDR1 LGHDT and CDR2 YNNKEL (reference sequence). There are 12 residues in the CDR3. The germline V and J ends were trimmed by 6 bases and 8 bases, with 11 bases remaining between them. CDR3 region: CASSRGLHEQFF. In nucleotides, the CDR3 is TGTGCCAGCAGTCGTGGACTACATGAGCAGTTCTTC.